These 19 T cell receptor beta chains were sequenced from one sample in a study of blood T cell repertoires in COVID-19. Measured with immunoSEQ multiplex PCR; TCRdb has only the in-frame clones, and not every one. Of around 50,000 clones in the sample, 65% to 90% were seen once. What was sequenced was peripheral blood. These receptors were collected from a human donor in a cohort sampled during active COVID-19.

This clone was seen only a few times. The V call is TRBV19, the J call TRBJ2-3; possible D gene TRBD1, 5 bases. The CDR3 covers 12 residues. Germline-derived CDR1 and CDR2 are LNHDA and SQIVND (reference sequence). V dropped 3 bases and J dropped 7 bases, with 8 bases sitting between them. CDR3 coding DNA: TGTGCCAGTAGTATCGACAGTTATACGCAGTATTTT. The encoded protein is CASSIDSYTQYF. Full variable domain (missing parts from reference TRBV19 and TRBJ2-3): DGGITQSPKYLFRKEGQNVTLSCEQNLNHDAMYWYRQDPGQGLRLIYYSQIVNDFQKGDIAEGYSVSREKKESFPLTVTSAQKNPTAFYLCASSIDSYTQYFGPGTRLTVL.

The chain employs TRBV18 and TRBJ2-1, with TRBD2 as a possible D gene (6 bases). Trimming left V 2 bases short and J 3 bases short, with 11 bases between. CDR3 length: 15 residues. Germline V CDR1 and CDR2: KGHSH, LQKENI. The CDR3 coding sequence is TGTGCCAGCTCACCAAGTTGGCGGGACTACAATGAGCAGTTCTTC. Residues: CASSPSWRDYNEQFF. Full variable domain (missing parts from reference TRBV18 and TRBJ2-1): NAGVMQNPRHLVRRRGQEARLRCSPMKGHSHVYWYRQLPEEGLKFMVYLQKENIIDESGMPKERFSAEFPKEGPSILRIQQVVRGDSAAYFCASSPSWRDYNEQFFGPGTRLTVL.

The genes are TRBV6-5 and TRBJ2-5; 8 bases agree with TRBD2. The CDR3 is 14 amino acids. CDR1 is MNHEY and CDR2 is SVGAGI in the germline V gene. V trimming: 0 bases; J trimming: 6 bases; junction bases outside the gene matches: 3. DNA for the CDR3: TGTGCCAGCAGTTACTCTCGGGGGGGGAAGACCCAGTACTTC. As protein: CASSYSRGGKTQYF.

J is TRBJ2-2 and V is TRBV24-1, with a weak D call TRBD1 (5 bases). The CDR3 is 16 amino acids. Looked up from germline, CDR1 is KGHDR and CDR2 is SFDVKD. Trimming pared 2 bases from V and 5 bases from J, leaving 14 bases between. The CDR3 region is CATSDSWGRRTGELFF. The CDR3 DNA is TGTGCCACCAGTGATTCATGGGGCAGGAGAACCGGGGAGCTGTTTTTT.

The chain combines TRBV5-1 with TRBJ2-1; 8 nucleotides match TRBD1. V dropped 4 bases and J dropped 2; count of bases not matched to a gene: 5. CDR3 length equals 15 residues. In germline, CDR1 is SGHRS, CDR2 YFSETQ. The CDR3 spells CASSQGQGPYNEQFF. CDR3 bases: TGCGCCAGCAGCCAAGGACAGGGTCCCTACAATGAGCAGTTCTTC. Full variable domain (remainder filled in from reference TRBV5-1 and TRBJ2-1): KAGVTQTPRYLIKTRGQQVTLSCSPISGHRSVSWYQQTPGQGLQFLFEYFSETQRNKGNFPGRFSGRQFSNSRSEMNVSTLELGDSALYLCASSQGQGPYNEQFFGPGTRLTVL.

The chain has TRBV23-1 and TRBJ2-2, with D possibly being TRBD1 (6 bases). TRBV23-1 is identified as an open reading frame with a role that is uncertain. V was cut by 2 bases and J by 0 bases, with 7 bases left in between. This CDR3 has 15 residues. The chain's CDR3 is CASSQRTANTGELFF. The CDR3 DNA is TGCGCCAGCAGTCAACGGACAGCGAACACCGGGGAGCTGTTTTTT.

The gene calls are TRBV19 and TRBJ2-1, with TRBD1 matching 8 bases. V lost 8 bases and J lost 12; bases outside the gene matches: 18. The germline CDR1 and CDR2 sequences are LNHDA and SQIVND (reference sequence). The CDR3 is 15 amino acids. CDR3 residues: CASRDRGNSLGGQFF. In nucleotides, the CDR3 is TGTGCCAGTCGAGACAGGGGCAACTCTCTAGGAGGGCAGTTCTTC.

The V call is TRBV5-4, the J call TRBJ1-6; a weak D match, TRBD1 (5 bases). V lost 2 bases to trimming and J lost 6 bases, with 12 bases between them. The germline V gene encodes CDR1 SGHNT and CDR2 YYREEE (reference sequence). The CDR3 is 15 amino acids. CDR3 coding DNA: TGTGCCAGCAGCTTAGGTAGCAGGGTTAATTCACCCCTCCACTTT. Protein product: CASSLGSRVNSPLHF.

The chain has TRBV5-1 and TRBJ2-5; D gene unclear. Looked up from germline, CDR1 is SGHRS and CDR2 is YFSETQ. V was clipped by 0 bases and J by 3 bases, with 6 bases between them. The CDR3 consists of 13 residues. CDR3 DNA: TGCGCCAGCAGCTTGGGTCCCGAAGAGACCCAGTACTTC. Amino acids: CASSLGPEETQYF.

The J gene is TRBJ2-3, the V gene TRBV30, with 7 bases lining up with TRBD2. Germline CDR1 and CDR2: GTSNPN and SVGIG (reference sequence). CDR3 length: 13 residues. V shed 1 base and J 5 bases; nucleotides not matched to a gene: 3. The chain's CDR3 is CAWSGGLKDTQYF. CDR3 coding DNA: TGTGCCTGGAGTGGGGGACTAAAAGATACGCAGTATTTT.

The chain links TRBV7-2 to TRBJ2-1, with 7 positions matching TRBD1. This CDR3 comprises 14 residues. CDR1 and CDR2 from the germline V gene are SGHTA and FQGNSA. The V gene end was trimmed by 5 bases and the J gene end by 15 bases; junction bases not matched to a gene: 16. This CDR3 is CASSPDRTPLQPFF. CDR3 in DNA: TGTGCCAGCAGCCCGGACAGGACCCCCCTCCAGCCGTTCTTC.

V usage is TRBV5-1 and J usage is TRBJ2-3; a weak D match, TRBD2 (6 bases). The V gene lost 6 bases and the J gene lost 0 bases, with 23 bases spanning the gap. In germline, CDR1 is SGHRS, CDR2 YFSETQ. CDR3 length: 18 residues. The chain's CDR3 is CASTHSGVGLSSTDTQYF. The CDR3 DNA is TGCGCCAGCACTCATAGCGGAGTTGGACTCTCTAGCACAGATACGCAGTATTTT.

This clone occurred a few times. The chain uses TRBV27 and TRBJ1-1; 7 bases are shared with TRBD1. The germline CDR1 and CDR2 sequences are MNHEY and SMNVEV (reference sequence). Trimming took 6 bases from V and 3 from J; bases not matched to a gene: 13. The CDR3 has 16 residues. The CDR3 here is CASSPRGGARDTEAFF. CDR3 DNA sequence: TGTGCCAGCAGCCCACGAGGGGGCGCTAGGGACACTGAAGCTTTCTTT.

The V call is TRBV7-3, the J call TRBJ1-1; D is possibly TRBD1 (5 bases). Germline assignment: CDR1 SGHTA and CDR2 FQGTGA. The V and J ends lost 6 bases and 0 bases respectively, with 11 bases between them. The CDR3 is 14 residues long. CDR3 protein: CASRLTVLNTEAFF. As DNA, the CDR3 is TGTGCCAGCAGACTGACAGTTTTGAACACTGAAGCTTTCTTT.

The chain has TRBV7-6 and TRBJ1-6; D is unresolved. The CDR3 totals 15 residues. From germline, CDR1 is SGHVS and CDR2 FNYEAQ. V gave up 5 bases and J gave up 7 bases, with 15 bases separating them. In DNA, the CDR3 is TGTGCCAGCAGCCCAGAGCTGACACCCAATTCACCCCTCCACTTT. Translation: CASSPELTPNSPLHF. Full variable domain (rest looked up from reference TRBV7-6 and TRBJ1-6): GAGVSQSPRYKVTKRGQDVALRCDPISGHVSLYWYRQALGQGPEFLTYFNYEAQQDKSGLPNDRFSAERPEGSISTLTIQRTEQRDSAMYRCASSPELTPNSPLHFGNGTRLTVT.

CDR3 nucleotide sequence: TGTGCCAGCAGCGGGGAGCCCGGCTATGGCTACACCTTC. It specifies CASSGEPGYGYTF. The V call is TRBV6-4, the J call TRBJ1-2; no firm D call. CDR1 is MRHNA, CDR2 SNTAGT, per germline. The CDR3 spans 13 residues. V lost 6 bases and J 4 bases, leaving 12 bases between the germline ends.

CDR3 DNA sequence: TGTGCCACCAGTGATGCGCTTAGCGGGGGCACAGATACGCAGTATTTT. Residues: CATSDALSGGTDTQYF. The gene calls are TRBV24-1 and TRBJ2-3, with 8 nucleotides matching TRBD2. Germline V gene sequence: CDR1 KGHDR, CDR2 SFDVKD. The CDR3 is 16 amino acids. With V trimmed by 3 bases and J by 1 base, 5 bases remained unmatched.

This clone was detected once. The chain employs TRBV27 and TRBJ2-2; possible D gene TRBD1, 6 bases. V shed 8 bases and J shed 7 bases, with 17 bases lying between them. This CDR3 has 14 amino acids. Germline V gives CDR1 MNHEY, CDR2 SMNVEV (reference sequence). The CDR3 loop reads CASSIAGAGGELFF. DNA for the CDR3: TGTGCCAGCTCCATCGCAGGGGCAGGCGGGGAGCTGTTTTTT.

The J gene is TRBJ1-3, the V gene TRBV2; 9 bases line up with TRBD1. The CDR3 has 15 residues. Germline V gene lookup returns CDR1 SNHLY and CDR2 FYNNEI. With V trimmed by 3 bases and J by 4 bases, 4 bases remained unmatched. In nucleotides, the CDR3 is TGTGCCAGCAGTGACGGGGACAGGGCGGGAAACACCATATATTTT. Translating it yields CASSDGDRAGNTIYF.